The 24 T cell receptor beta chains below come from one sample, sequenced in a study of OX40 agonist ivuxolimab in advanced cancers. Clones were sequenced by immunoSEQ multiplex PCR, and TCRdb holds only the in-frame ones, with some missing. The sample records approximately 61,000 clones, roughly 85% being singletons. Sequences were derived from CD4+ or CD8+ T cells sorted from blood, sampled in a trial of the OX40 agonist ivuxolimab. Every receptor here comes from an adult with an advanced solid tumor such as melanoma, head and neck, liver or kidney cancer.

The rearrangement links TRBV15 to TRBJ2-5; TRBD1 matches 7 bases. The assigned J gene may be wrong: the sequence end matches TRBJ2-7 better. Germline V gene data show CDR1 as LNHNV and CDR2 as YYDKDF (reference sequence). CDR3 length equals 18 residues. In DNA, the CDR3 is TGTGCCACCAGCCCCCGTTTTAGACAGGGTAAGGTTGAGTACGAGCAGTACTTC. Protein sequence: CATSPRFRQGKVEYEQYF.

The CDR3 sequence: CATGSDGANVLTF. In DNA, the CDR3 is TGTGCCACCGGGAGTGATGGGGCCAACGTCCTGACTTTC. The genes are TRBV6-6 and TRBJ2-6, with D possibly TRBD2 on 6 matching bases. Germline-derived CDR1 and CDR2 are MNHNY and SVGAGI (reference sequence). This CDR3 region has 13 residues. Trimming pared 10 bases from V and 3 bases from J, leaving 10 bases between.

V is TRBV29-1 and J is TRBJ2-7; tentative D call: TRBD1 (5 bases). Trimming pared 5 bases from V and 5 bases from J, leaving 13 bases between. The CDR3 spans 12 residues. Per the germline V gene, CDR1 is SQVTM and CDR2 is ANQGSEA. The CDR3 protein is CSVSAGFDEQYF. Here the CDR3 DNA reads TGCAGCGTTTCTGCAGGGTTCGACGAGCAGTACTTC.

V usage is TRBV7-9 and J usage is TRBJ2-3; 8 bases agree with TRBD2. The CDR3 sequence is 16 residues long. CDR1 is SEHNR and CDR2 is FQNEAQ in the germline V gene (reference sequence). V lost 6 bases, J lost 3 bases, and 11 bases stayed unmatched. The CDR3 here is CASRPLADDGTDTQYF. Here the CDR3 DNA reads TGTGCCAGCAGGCCACTAGCGGACGACGGGACAGATACGCAGTATTTT.

V usage is TRBV9 and J usage is TRBJ2-3, with TRBD2 identical over 8 bases. The CDR3 sequence is 16 residues long. CDR1 and CDR2 (germline): SGDLS, YYNGEE. The V gene end was trimmed by 3 bases and the J gene end by 4 bases; junction bases not matched to a gene: 10. The CDR3 sequence: CASSEGAGVGADTQYF. As DNA, the CDR3 is TGTGCCAGCAGCGAGGGAGCGGGAGTAGGTGCAGATACGCAGTATTTT.

The genes are TRBV6-5 and TRBJ2-7; D gene uncertain. The V gene lost 0 bases and the J gene lost 7 bases, with 4 bases spanning the gap. The CDR3 totals 11 residues. From germline, CDR1 is MNHEY and CDR2 SVGAGI. The CDR3 DNA is TGTGCCAGCAGTTACTCGAGGGAGCAGTACTTC. The encoded protein is CASSYSREQYF.

Remarks on this clone: The junction does not match germline at one end; this may be a read error. The chain is built from TRBV9 and TRBJ1-6; D is undetermined. The CDR3 extends over 13 amino acids. Per the germline V gene, CDR1 is SGDLS and CDR2 is YYNGEE. CDR3 residues: CASSVEHNSPLHF. CDR3 nucleotide sequence: TGTGCCAGCAGTGTAGAACATAATTCACCCCTCCACTTT. The complete variable domain, with remaining parts taken from reference TRBV9 and TRBJ1-6, reads DSGVTQTPKHLITATGQRVTLRCSPRSGDLSVYWYQQSLDQGLQFLIQYYNGEERAKGNILERFSAQQFPDLHSELNLSSLELGDSALYFCASSVEHNSPLHFGNGTRLTVT.

This chain links TRBV9 with TRBJ1-6; 7 nucleotides align to TRBD1. The germline V gene has CDR1 SGDLS and CDR2 YYNGEE. V lost 4 bases and J lost 5; bases outside the gene matches: 6. There are 15 residues in the CDR3. As DNA, the CDR3 is TGTGCCAGCAGCACCCGACAGGGAGATAATTCACCCCTCCACTTT. It specifies CASSTRQGDNSPLHF.

This clone was counted only a few times. The chain is built from TRBV18 and TRBJ2-7, with TRBD2 matching 15 bases. Trimming at V came to 3 bases and at J to 4 bases, leaving 4 bases not matched to a gene. The CDR3 contains 16 residues. Germline CDR1 is KGHSH and CDR2 is LQKENI. The CDR3 nucleotides read TGTGCCAGCTCACCCGGGACTAGCGGGAGGAGATACGAGCAGTACTTC. This sequence encodes CASSPGTSGRRYEQYF.

The chain joins TRBV7-8 to TRBJ1-5; tentatively, D is TRBD1 (6 bases). The CDR3 runs 16 residues. Germline V CDR1 and CDR2: SGHVS, FQNEAQ. V gave up 1 base and J gave up 2 bases, with 12 bases separating them. The CDR3 here is CASSLEGGLGNQPQHF. In DNA form, the CDR3 reads TGTGCCAGCAGCTTAGAAGGGGGGTTGGGCAATCAGCCCCAGCATTTT.

The V and J genes are TRBV2 and TRBJ2-5; D is perhaps TRBD2 (6 bases). This CDR3 is 17 amino acids long. In germline, CDR1 is SNHLY, CDR2 FYNNEI. V lost 2 bases and J lost 1, with 17 bases in between. In nucleotides, the CDR3 is TGTGCCAGCAGTGAAAATGCTGTAGCGGACCTCCAAGAGACCCAGTACTTC. This codes for CASSENAVADLQETQYF.

This chain uses TRBV11-3 with TRBJ2-2, with D possibly matching TRBD1 (6 bases). Germline V lookup: CDR1 SGHNT, CDR2 YENEEA. V was pared by 6 bases and J by 5 bases, with 10 bases between. The CDR3 is 13 residues long. The CDR3 region has the DNA TGTGCCAGCAGACAAACAGGGACCGGGGAGCTGTTTTTT. This gives the protein CASRQTGTGELFF.

The chain uses TRBV4-3 and TRBJ2-7, with 8 bases aligning to TRBD1. The CDR3 extends over 16 amino acids. Per the germline V gene, CDR1 is LGHNA and CDR2 is YSLEER. Germline trimming cut 3 bases from V and 8 bases from J; bases unmatched to any gene: 15. CDR3 residues: CASSHLPARGHPQQYF. The CDR3 nucleotides are TGCGCCAGCAGCCACCTCCCGGCCAGGGGGCATCCTCAGCAGTACTTC.

The chain carries TRBV28 and TRBJ2-4; D possibly corresponds to TRBD2 (6 bases). Germline CDR1 MDHEN, CDR2 SYDVKM. Trimming left V 3 bases short and J 0 bases short, with 9 bases between. This CDR3 contains 15 residues. The CDR3 region is CASSFGGVAKNIQYF. CDR3 bases: TGTGCCAGCAGTTTCGGGGGAGTAGCCAAAAACATTCAGTACTTC.

CDR3 in DNA: TGTGCCAGCAGTTACACGGGAAGGTCAGATACGCAGTATTTT. Amino acid sequence: CASSYTGRSDTQYF. The chain uses TRBV6-5 and TRBJ2-3; a possible D gene is TRBD2 (5 bases). Germline V CDR1 and CDR2: MNHEY, SVGAGI. V dropped 2 bases and J dropped 4 bases, with 10 bases sitting between them. CDR3 size: 14 residues.

The chain employs TRBV27 and TRBJ2-3, with 8 positions matching TRBD2. This CDR3 has 17 residues. The germline gives CDR1 MNHEY, CDR2 SMNVEV (reference sequence). V gave up 4 bases and J gave up 3 bases; unmatched junction bases: 12. CDR3 DNA sequence: TGTGCCAGCAGTTCCCTGGGGGGGCGGGGGGCGACAGATACGCAGTATTTT. Amino acid sequence: CASSSLGGRGATDTQYF.

The rearrangement links TRBV11-2 to TRBJ2-2, with TRBD1 as a possible D gene (5 bases). There are 15 residues in the CDR3. Germline V CDR1 and CDR2: SGHAT, FQNNGV. V dropped 2 bases and J dropped 3 bases, with 10 bases sitting between them. CDR3: CASSLYGQHTGELFF. DNA for the CDR3: TGTGCCAGCAGCTTATACGGACAACACACCGGGGAGCTGTTTTTT.

This clone was recorded once. This sequence joins TRBV30 and TRBJ2-3; a possible D gene is TRBD2 (7 bases). V was clipped by 1 base and J by 5 bases, with 16 bases between them. Germline V gene sequence: CDR1 GTSNPN, CDR2 SVGIG (reference sequence). This CDR3 comprises 15 residues. CDR3 protein: CAWSGGGGGKDTQYF. The CDR3 nucleotides read TGTGCCTGGAGTGGCGGCGGGGGCGGGAAAGATACGCAGTATTTT. The entire variable domain, with the rest obtained from reference TRBV30 and TRBJ2-3, is as follows: SQTIHQWPATLVQPVGSPLSLECTVEGTSNPNLYWYRQAAGRGLQLLFYSVGIGQISSEVPQNLSASRPQDRQFILSSKKLLLSDSGFYLCAWSGGGGGKDTQYFGPGTRLTVL.

In its sample, this clone was seen a few times. This chain uses TRBV28 with TRBJ2-3, with 7 bases matching TRBD1. After removal of 6 bases from V and 3 bases from J, the junction contained 6 bases not matched to a gene. Germline CDR1 and CDR2: MDHEN and SYDVKM. The CDR3 consists of 14 residues. CDR3 region: CASRLRGRTDTQYF. The CDR3 nucleotides read TGTGCCAGCAGATTGAGGGGGCGGACAGATACGCAGTATTTT. Together with reference TRBV28 and TRBJ2-3, the CDR3 gives the full variable domain: DVKVTQSSRYLVKRTGEKVFLECVQDMDHENMFWYRQDPGLGLRLIYFSYDVKMKEKGDIPEGYSVSREKKERFSLILESASTNQTSMYLCASRLRGRTDTQYFGPGTRLTVL.

The chain uses TRBV28 and TRBJ1-6; TRBD1 is a possible D gene (5 bases). Germline values: CDR1 MDHEN, CDR2 SYDVKM. The CDR3 totals 15 residues. Trimming shortened V by 2 bases and J by 7 bases, and 12 bases separated the two germline ends. CDR3 nucleotide sequence: TGTGCCAGCAGTTTAAACAGGCGCTCAAATTCACCCCTCCACTTT. Its protein is CASSLNRRSNSPLHF. Supplemented by reference TRBV28 and TRBJ1-6, the full variable domain reads DVKVTQSSRYLVKRTGEKVFLECVQDMDHENMFWYRQDPGLGLRLIYFSYDVKMKEKGDIPEGYSVSREKKERFSLILESASTNQTSMYLCASSLNRRSNSPLHFGNGTRLTVT.

The gene calls are TRBV4-1 and TRBJ2-5; a weak D match, TRBD1 (5 bases). Germline loops: CDR1 MGHRA, CDR2 YSYEKL. The CDR3 loop spans 14 amino acids. The ends were cut back, 3 bases at V and 4 bases at J, with 12 bases in the middle. Here the CDR3 DNA reads TGCGCCAGCAGCCAGGCAGGGTTTGGAGAGACCCAGTACTTC. Protein sequence: CASSQAGFGETQYF.

This chain uses TRBV7-9 with TRBJ2-1; D unresolved. The germline V and J ends were trimmed by 2 bases and 0 bases, with 14 bases remaining between them. Germline V gene lookup returns CDR1 SEHNR and CDR2 FQNEAQ (reference sequence). The CDR3 is 17 residues long. Here the CDR3 reads CASSLRSGPSSYNEQFF. In DNA, the CDR3 is TGTGCCAGCAGCTTAAGGTCAGGCCCGAGCTCCTACAATGAGCAGTTCTTC.

The V and J genes are TRBV6-4 and TRBJ2-1; D perhaps matches TRBD1 (8 bases). Germline lookup yields CDR1 MRHNA and CDR2 SNTAGT. The CDR3 has 15 residues. Trimming removed 5 bases from V and 10 bases from J, with 21 bases in between. Here the CDR3 reads CASSPQGGNLGEQFF. The DNA for the CDR3 is TGTGCCAGCAGTCCACAGGGGGGGAACCTAGGGGAGCAGTTCTTC.

Here the CDR3 DNA reads TGTGCCAGAAGCCAACCCCGGGACAGGGGGACTGGCTACACCTTC. Translated, it gives CARSQPRDRGTGYTF. The chain carries TRBV5-3 and TRBJ1-2, with TRBD1 identical over 11 bases. TRBV5-3 counts as an open reading frame of uncertain function. Losses at the gene ends were 4 bases for V and 7 bases for J; bases not matched to a gene: 9. CDR3 length: 15 amino acids.